These 15 T cell receptor beta chains were all obtained from the same sample, sequenced in a study of brain T cells in children with intractable seizures. Documented time point: blood from clinic visit 5 months post-surgery; TSC patient then seizure free. Repertoires were generated with immunoSEQ multiplex PCR, while TCRdb's copy carries only in-frame clones and drops some. The profile covers 340,000 or so clones, with over 85% appearing a single time and 4.5% to 7% taken by the ten largest. Sample: peripheral blood, taken more than 4 months after surgery. The receptors originated from a boy in the first two years of life with tuberous sclerosis and intractable seizures.

The gene calls are TRBV7-9 and TRBJ1-2; a weak D match, TRBD1 (6 bases). Trimming pared 5 bases from V and 7 bases from J, leaving 23 bases between. Per the germline V gene, CDR1 is SEHNR and CDR2 is FQNEAQ (reference sequence). The CDR3 has 16 residues. The CDR3 sequence: CASSLGAGAGRVGYTF. The DNA of the CDR3 is TGTGCCAGCAGCCTAGGAGCAGGGGCCGGGCGAGTTGGCTACACCTTC.

The genes are TRBV20-1 and TRBJ2-7; D call uncertain. The germline V gene has CDR1 DFQATT and CDR2 SNEGSKA (reference sequence). Trimming removed 5 bases at V and 2 bases at J, with 4 bases between. This CDR3 has 10 amino acids. The CDR3 reads CSAVTYEQYF. CDR3 DNA: TGCAGTGCTGTCACCTACGAGCAGTACTTC.

The rearrangement joins TRBV7-8 to TRBJ2-7; D is unclear. CDR1 is SGHVS, CDR2 FQNEAQ, per germline. The CDR3 is 14 residues long. The V and J ends lost 1 base and 2 bases respectively, with 9 bases between them. The CDR3, as DNA: TGTGCCAGCAGCTTAGATATTGAAACCTACGAGCAGTACTTC. Its translation is CASSLDIETYEQYF.

The V gene is TRBV9, the J gene TRBJ2-1, with 8 bases matching TRBD2. Germline trimming cut 3 bases from V and 4 bases from J; bases unmatched to any gene: 6. This CDR3 is 15 amino acids long. Germline-derived CDR1 and CDR2 are SGDLS and YYNGEE. The CDR3 loop is CASSEMTSAYNEQFF. Written as DNA, the CDR3 is TGTGCCAGCAGCGAGATGACTAGCGCTTACAATGAGCAGTTCTTC. Using reference TRBV9 and TRBJ2-1 for the parts outside the CDR3, the full variable domain is DSGVTQTPKHLITATGQRVTLRCSPRSGDLSVYWYQQSLDQGLQFLIQYYNGEERAKGNILERFSAQQFPDLHSELNLSSLELGDSALYFCASSEMTSAYNEQFFGPGTRLTVL.

The chain carries TRBV19 and TRBJ2-1; 8 bases align to TRBD2. V lost 9 bases, J lost 2 bases, and 6 bases stayed unmatched. The CDR3 has 14 residues. Germline assignment: CDR1 LNHDA and CDR2 SQIVND (reference sequence). The CDR3 loop reads CASHFGRAYNEQFF. The CDR3, as DNA: TGTGCCAGCCATTTCGGGAGGGCCTACAATGAGCAGTTCTTC.

The genes are TRBV6-5 and TRBJ2-7; D gene uncertain. Germline CDR1 is MNHEY and CDR2 is SVGAGI. This CDR3 contains 13 residues. V was cut by 0 bases and J by 4 bases, with 7 bases left in between. This CDR3 reads CASSYSAGYEQYF. The CDR3 DNA sequence: TGTGCCAGCAGTTACTCTGCCGGATACGAGCAGTACTTC.

CDR3 bases: TGTGCCAGCAGCTTACTAGGGTTGTCCTATAATTCACCCCTCCACTTT. Its translation: CASSLLGLSYNSPLHF. The chain combines TRBV7-8 with TRBJ1-6; D remains unclear. The CDR3 contains 16 residues. The germline CDR1 and CDR2 sequences are SGHVS and FQNEAQ. V lost 2 bases, J lost 1 base, and 9 bases lay in between.

The J gene is TRBJ2-1, the V gene TRBV7-9, with D possibly TRBD1 on 6 matching bases. Trimming left V 1 base short and J 0 bases short, with 7 bases between. The CDR3 length is 15 residues. Germline V gives CDR1 SEHNR, CDR2 FQNEAQ (reference sequence). The CDR3 DNA reads as TGTGCCAGCAGCTTAGACAGGGTCTCCTACAATGAGCAGTTCTTC. As protein: CASSLDRVSYNEQFF. Full variable domain (missing parts from reference TRBV7-9 and TRBJ2-1): DTGVSQNPRHKITKRGQNVTFRCDPISEHNRLYWYRQTLGQGPEFLTYFQNEAQLEKSRLLSDRFSAERPKGSFSTLEIQRTEQGDSAMYLCASSLDRVSYNEQFFGPGTRLTVL.

V and J are TRBV5-8 and TRBJ1-2; 10 nucleotides align to TRBD1. CDR3 length equals 15 residues. V lost 0 bases and J lost 5; bases outside the gene matches: 4. Germline loops: CDR1 SGHTS, CDR2 YDEGEE. CDR3 nucleotide sequence: TGTGCCAGCAGCTTGGGTCTGGGACAGGGGTATGGCTACACCTTC. Its translation is CASSLGLGQGYGYTF.

The chain employs TRBV7-9 and TRBJ1-1, with a weak D call TRBD1 (6 bases). The V and J ends lost 2 bases and 1 base respectively, with 11 bases between them. Germline CDR1 and CDR2: SEHNR and FQNEAQ (reference sequence). The CDR3 length is 15 residues. CDR3 coding DNA: TGTGCCAGCAGCTTAATCAGGGGATCGAACACTGAAGCTTTCTTT. Translation: CASSLIRGSNTEAFF.

This chain joins TRBV7-9 and TRBJ2-7, with 10 bases matching TRBD2. Trimming cost V 2 bases and J 2 bases; bases outside gene matches: 0. Germline-derived CDR1 and CDR2 are SEHNR and FQNEAQ (reference sequence). There are 14 residues in the CDR3. Here the CDR3 reads CASSLLAGAYEQYF. The DNA for the CDR3 is TGTGCCAGCAGCTTACTAGCGGGGGCCTACGAGCAGTACTTC.

The rearrangement uses TRBV2 and TRBJ2-1, with TRBD2 matching 8 bases. This CDR3 spans 15 amino acids. Germline trimming cut 11 bases from V and 7 bases from J; bases unmatched to any gene: 16. The V gene's germline CDR1 is SNHLY and CDR2 FYNNEI. This chain's CDR3 is CAGAQRIAGSNEQFF. CDR3 nucleotides: TGTGCCGGAGCCCAGAGGATAGCGGGATCAAATGAGCAGTTCTTC. Supplemented by reference TRBV2 and TRBJ2-1, the full variable domain reads EPEVTQTPSHQVTQMGQEVILRCVPISNHLYFYWYRQILGQKVEFLVSFYNNEISEKSEIFDDQFSVERPDGSNFTLKIRSTKLEDSAMYFCAGAQRIAGSNEQFFGPGTRLTVL.

The rearrangement links TRBV19 to TRBJ2-2; TRBD1 agrees at 8 bases. With V trimmed by 3 bases and J by 0 bases, 3 bases remained unmatched. The CDR3 runs to 16 residues. The germline CDR1 and CDR2 sequences are LNHDA and SQIVND (reference sequence). CDR3 amino acids: CASSIQGAANTGELFF. CDR3 in DNA: TGTGCCAGTAGTATCCAGGGGGCAGCGAACACCGGGGAGCTGTTTTTT. The whole variable domain, filled in from reference TRBV19 and TRBJ2-2, reads DGGITQSPKYLFRKEGQNVTLSCEQNLNHDAMYWYRQDPGQGLRLIYYSQIVNDFQKGDIAEGYSVSREKKESFPLTVTSAQKNPTAFYLCASSIQGAANTGELFFGEGSRLTVL.

This chain links TRBV4-1 with TRBJ1-1, with 9 bases fitting TRBD1. This CDR3 has 15 amino acids. The trim removed 5 bases at V and 4 bases at J, leaving 8 bases unmatched. Germline CDR1 reads MGHRA; CDR2 reads YSYEKL. For the CDR3, the DNA is TGCGCCAGCAGCACGCAACAGGGGGCTGGCACTGAAGCTTTCTTT. This gives the protein CASSTQQGAGTEAFF.

The chain has TRBV6-1 and TRBJ2-2, with D perhaps given as TRBD1 or TRBD2 (5 bases each). The V end was cut by 3 bases, the J end by 7 bases, with 12 bases between. This CDR3 comprises 14 residues. Germline V gene lookup returns CDR1 MNHNS and CDR2 SASEGT. CDR3 residues: CASSDIGAGGELFF. Here the CDR3 DNA reads TGTGCCAGCAGTGACATTGGGGCGGGCGGGGAGCTGTTTTTT.